These 6 T cell receptor beta chains were sequenced from one sample in a study of T cell responses to AZD1222 COVID-19 vaccine. Here immunoSEQ multiplex PCR was the method, and the copy in TCRdb shows in-frame clones only, minus some. In the table there are approximately 150,000 clones, approximately 90% of which are singletons. The sequencing here drew on peripheral blood, taken on day 0 of AZD1222 vaccination. These receptors were taken from an adult in good health.

The chain couples TRBV12-3 or TRBV12-4 to TRBJ1-1; TRBD1 might be the D (6 bases). CDR3 length: 13 amino acids. Trimming took 5 bases from V and 4 from J, leaving 11 bases between them. CDR3 protein: CASSTRGATEAFF. As DNA, the CDR3 is TGTGCCAGCAGTACCCGGGGGGCCACTGAAGCTTTCTTT.

The chain is built from TRBV3-1 (or the pseudogene TRBV3-2) and TRBJ1-1, with D possibly TRBD1 on 5 matching bases. The V and J ends lost 5 bases and 4 bases respectively, with 14 bases between them. The germline gives CDR1 LGHDT, CDR2 YNNKEL (reference sequence). CDR3 size: 14 residues. CDR3 DNA: TGTGCCAGCAGCTTCAGGGCTAAGGGCACTGAAGCTTTCTTT. Its protein product is CASSFRAKGTEAFF.

This clone was recorded once. This chain uses TRBV6-5 with TRBJ1-4, with D unresolved. Trimming removed 4 bases at V and 0 bases at J, with 9 bases between. Germline V gives CDR1 MNHEY, CDR2 SVGAGI. The CDR3 has 15 residues. For the CDR3, the DNA is TGTGCCAGCAGTTGGACCGGGACAACTAATGAAAAACTGTTTTTT. It specifies CASSWTGTTNEKLFF.

The chain combines TRBV28 with TRBJ2-1, with 8 bases that match TRBD2. Trimming took 6 bases from V and 9 from J; bases not matched to a gene: 10. This CDR3 is 14 amino acids long. CDR1 and CDR2 from the germline V gene are MDHEN and SYDVKM. CDR3 nucleotides: TGTGCCAGCAGACAGAGCGGGAGTTCGGGTGAGCAGTTCTTC. It yields the protein CASRQSGSSGEQFF. The whole variable domain, filled in from reference TRBV28 and TRBJ2-1, reads DVKVTQSSRYLVKRTGEKVFLECVQDMDHENMFWYRQDPGLGLRLIYFSYDVKMKEKGDIPEGYSVSREKKERFSLILESASTNQTSMYLCASRQSGSSGEQFFGPGTRLTVL.

The rearrangement uses TRBV27 and TRBJ2-5, with D perhaps TRBD1 or TRBD2 (5 bases each). This CDR3 contains 16 residues. Germline V gene lookup returns CDR1 MNHEY and CDR2 SMNVEV (reference sequence). V lost 4 bases to trimming and J lost 6 bases, with 21 bases between them. This CDR3 reads CASSSLLQGAGKTQYF. In nucleotides, the CDR3 is TGTGCCAGCAGTTCCCTTTTGCAGGGAGCTGGTAAGACCCAGTACTTC.

V and J are TRBV5-1 and TRBJ2-5; 11 bases map to TRBD2. V was pared by 0 bases and J by 5 bases, with 0 bases of the junction left unmatched. The CDR3 runs 14 residues. Germline-derived CDR1 and CDR2 are SGHRS and YFSETQ. The CDR3 reads CASSLGLAGETQYF. The CDR3, as DNA: TGCGCCAGCAGCTTGGGACTAGCGGGGGAGACCCAGTACTTC.